The entry below gives a single T cell receptor (beta chain) sequence along with its context. As yet, its antigen is unknown. CDR3 length: 15 amino acids. From germline, CDR1 is SNHLY and CDR2 FYNNEI. J lost 3 bases, V lost 7 bases, and 10 bases had no gene match. The record originates from a study of cytomegalovirus exposure and HLA in healthy donors. 13 Jbeta primers and 60 Vbeta primers were used for the PCR. Repertoires were generated with immunoSEQ multiplex PCR, while TCRdb's copy carries only in-frame clones and drops some. The repertoire holds under 150,000 clones, with roughly 70% as singletons. General study results and limits: Later work found that TCR association rates differed between HLA loci; DRB1 had the most and HLA-C the fewest. Most TCR beta V segments were productive about 87% or about 30% of the time in an earlier analysis. In a later analysis, productive TCRs from donors in an Asian-associated ancestry cluster reportedly carried fewer N-insertions than the cohort mean. It has been reported that TCR beta sequences accurately predicted the HLA-A and HLA-B alleles of most subjects.

The sequenced sample was PBMCs. The receptor's source is a woman between 18 and 29 years old in good health and CMV-seronegative. V is TRBV2 and J is TRBJ2-5; 8 bases match TRBD2. Here the CDR3 reads CASTLLAGLKETQYF. Here the CDR3 DNA reads TGTGCCAGCACACTCTTAGCGGGGCTTAAAGAGACCCAGTACTTC.